A single sample gave rise to the 30 T cell receptor beta chains below, sequenced in a study of blood T cell repertoires in COVID-19. The table came from immunoSEQ multiplex PCR; TCRdb's copy has only in-frame clones and leaves some out. Of around 150,000 clones in the sample, around 90% were seen once. The sequenced sample was peripheral blood. The source is a woman aged 60-75 years with active or convalescent COVID-19.

The J gene is TRBJ1-2, the V gene TRBV7-2, with D maybe TRBD1 (6 bases). Per germline, CDR1 SGHTA and CDR2 FQGNSA. V lost 1 base and J 4 bases, leaving 13 bases between the germline ends. The CDR3 is 15 residues long. CDR3 in amino acids: CASSLVGGQGYGYTF. CDR3 nucleotides: TGTGCCAGCAGCTTAGTCGGGGGGCAAGGCTATGGCTACACCTTC.

The chain employs TRBV19 and TRBJ2-1, with 12 bases identical to TRBD2. This CDR3 spans 15 amino acids. Germline-derived CDR1 and CDR2 are LNHDA and SQIVND (reference sequence). J lost 9 bases, V lost 5 bases, and 8 bases had no gene match. CDR3 sequence (DNA): TGTGCCAGTAGTGCCTCTAGCGGGGGGGCGACTGAGCAGTTCTTC. Protein: CASSASSGGATEQFF.

The genes are TRBV12-3 or TRBV12-4 and TRBJ2-7; 7 bases line up with TRBD2. The CDR3 has 13 amino acids. Germline trimming cut 8 bases from V and 0 bases from J; bases unmatched to any gene: 4. For the CDR3, the DNA is TGTGCCAGCCTGGGGGGGTCCTCCTACGAGCAGTACTTC. It codes for CASLGGSSYEQYF.

This clone was seen more than once but under ten times. The chain carries TRBV20-1 and TRBJ2-5; 9 nucleotides line up with TRBD2. The J segment lost 6 bases and the V segment lost 3 bases, leaving 5 bases of the junction unmatched. CDR3 length: 13 residues. Germline V gene lookup returns CDR1 DFQATT and CDR2 SNEGSKA (reference sequence). The CDR3 here is CSASPSGEKTQYF. The CDR3 DNA follows: TGCAGTGCTAGTCCTAGCGGGGAGAAGACCCAGTACTTC.

The V and J genes are TRBV4-3 and TRBJ2-3, with 14 bases matching TRBD2. CDR3 length: 20 amino acids. V lost 3 bases, J lost 0 bases, and 11 bases stayed unmatched. Germline lookup yields CDR1 LGHNA and CDR2 YSLEER. CDR3 DNA: TGCGCCAGCAGCCAGGAAACCGGGACTAGCGGGAGTGCTAGCACAGATACGCAGTATTTT. It is translated as CASSQETGTSGSASTDTQYF.

V and J are TRBV19 and TRBJ1-2, with a weak D call TRBD1 (6 bases). The germline CDR1 and CDR2 sequences are LNHDA and SQIVND (reference sequence). Trimming cost V 4 bases and J 8 bases, with 11 bases left between them. The CDR3 covers 12 residues. CDR3: CASSTGQRGYTF. The DNA for the CDR3 is TGTGCCAGTAGTACCGGACAGCGAGGCTACACCTTC. The whole variable domain, filled in from reference TRBV19 and TRBJ1-2, reads DGGITQSPKYLFRKEGQNVTLSCEQNLNHDAMYWYRQDPGQGLRLIYYSQIVNDFQKGDIAEGYSVSREKKESFPLTVTSAQKNPTAFYLCASSTGQRGYTFGSGTRLTVV.

The rearrangement links TRBV29-1 to TRBJ2-5, with TRBD1 as a possible D gene (6 bases). Germline lookup yields CDR1 SQVTM and CDR2 ANQGSEA. The CDR3 extends over 13 amino acids. Between the trimmed V and J ends, which lost 4 bases and 3 bases, there was a span of 12 bases. As DNA, the CDR3 is TGCAGCGTTGCCCGGGCAGGGGAAGAGACCCAGTACTTC. Protein: CSVARAGEETQYF. The full variable domain, with the rest looked up from reference TRBV29-1 and TRBJ2-5, is SAVISQKPSRDICQRGTSLTIQCQVDSQVTMMFWYRQQPGQSLTLIATANQGSEATYESGFVIDKFPISRPNLTFSTLTVSNMSPEDSSIYLCSVARAGEETQYFGPGTRLLVL.

The rearrangement links TRBV9 to TRBJ2-2; no definite D call. The CDR3 totals 14 residues. V lost 0 bases to trimming and J lost 6 bases, with 9 bases between them. The germline gives CDR1 SGDLS, CDR2 YYNGEE. The CDR3 loop is CASSVVSAAGELFF. CDR3 DNA sequence: TGTGCCAGCAGCGTAGTTTCCGCGGCCGGGGAGCTGTTTTTT. Combining the CDR3 with reference TRBV9 and TRBJ2-2 gives the whole variable domain DSGVTQTPKHLITATGQRVTLRCSPRSGDLSVYWYQQSLDQGLQFLIQYYNGEERAKGNILERFSAQQFPDLHSELNLSSLELGDSALYFCASSVVSAAGELFFGEGSRLTVL.

The chain uses TRBV7-2 and TRBJ2-3, with 7 bases matching TRBD2. Looked up from germline, CDR1 is SGHTA and CDR2 is FQGNSA. V lost 6 bases to trimming and J lost 1 base; unmatched junction nucleotides: 7. The CDR3 is 15 residues long. In DNA, the CDR3 is TGTGCCAGCAGACCGAGCGGGGCTCGCACAGATACGCAGTATTTT. This codes for CASRPSGARTDTQYF.

This chain joins TRBV7-9 and TRBJ1-2, with 10 bases that match TRBD1. The ends lost 2 bases at V and 8 bases at J; junction bases unmatched: 14. The CDR3 sequence is 17 residues long. Per the germline V gene, CDR1 is SEHNR and CDR2 is FQNEAQ (reference sequence). This CDR3 is CASSLRQGAISPTGYTF. The CDR3 nucleotides read TGTGCCAGCAGCTTAAGACAGGGGGCAATCTCCCCTACGGGCTACACCTTC.

The V and J genes are TRBV7-9 and TRBJ1-6; unclear D gene. The V end lost 5 bases, the J end lost 1 base, and 12 bases lay between the germline ends. CDR3 size: 16 residues. CDR1 and CDR2 from the germline V gene are SEHNR and FQNEAQ (reference sequence). In nucleotides, the CDR3 is TGTGCCAGCAGCCCGCGTGGTTTGTCCTATAATTCACCCCTCCACTTT. It specifies CASSPRGLSYNSPLHF.

This sequence joins TRBV4-3 and TRBJ2-2, with TRBD1 matching over 9 bases. J was trimmed by 4 bases and V by 0 bases; bases with no gene match: 3. The length of the CDR3 is 16 residues. CDR1 is LGHNA and CDR2 is YSLEER in the germline V gene. CDR3 protein: CASSQDMGQGTGELFF. The DNA of the CDR3 is TGCGCCAGCAGCCAAGATATGGGACAGGGCACCGGGGAGCTGTTTTTT.

V usage is TRBV6-5 and J usage is TRBJ2-1, with a possible D match to TRBD1 (5 bases). This CDR3 has 15 amino acids. V was trimmed by 2 bases and J by 5 bases, leaving 13 bases between them. Germline V CDR1 and CDR2: MNHEY, SVGAGI. The CDR3 sequence is CASSYAPRVHNEQFF. The CDR3 DNA follows: TGTGCCAGCAGTTACGCACCCAGGGTACACAATGAGCAGTTCTTC.

This chain connects TRBV12-3 or TRBV12-4 to TRBJ1-2, with 9 positions matching TRBD1. The V segment lost 5 bases and the J segment 8 bases; nucleotides outside the gene matches: 6. The CDR3 is 13 residues long. This chain's CDR3 is CASSPGTGSGYTF. The CDR3 region has the DNA TGTGCCAGCAGTCCAGGGACAGGGAGCGGCTACACCTTC.

The V call is TRBV24-1, the J call TRBJ2-3; D not certain. Germline V CDR1 and CDR2: KGHDR, SFDVKD. CDR3 length: 13 residues. V lost 7 bases and J lost 2, with 9 bases in between. CDR3 in DNA: TGTGCCACCAGCCAATCTAACACAGATACGCAGTATTTT. It encodes CATSQSNTDTQYF.

The chain couples TRBV19 to TRBJ1-5; 12 positions match TRBD1. Germline V gene data show CDR1 as LNHDA and CDR2 as SQIVND (reference sequence). With 4 bases clipped from V and 5 bases from J, the junction kept 9 bases outside the gene matches. This CDR3 has 17 residues. The CDR3 is CASSKVLGTGGHQPQHF. As DNA, the CDR3 is TGTGCCAGTAGTAAGGTCCTAGGGACAGGGGGCCATCAGCCCCAGCATTTT.

The J gene is TRBJ1-4, the V gene TRBV4-3, with D maybe TRBD1 (5 bases). This CDR3 contains 15 residues. V was trimmed by 6 bases and J by 3 bases, leaving 14 bases between them. CDR1 LGHNA and CDR2 YSLEER come from the germline V gene. CDR3 residues: CASSRDGGANEKLFF. CDR3 sequence (DNA): TGCGCCAGCAGTCGAGATGGGGGGGCTAATGAAAAACTGTTTTTT.

This chain joins TRBV4-3 and TRBJ1-3; D not certain. This CDR3 is 16 amino acids long. The V gene's germline CDR1 is LGHNA and CDR2 YSLEER. The V end lost 0 bases, the J end lost 0 bases, and 9 bases lay between the germline ends. The CDR3 loop reads CASSQDGGSSGNTIYF. DNA for the CDR3: TGCGCCAGCAGCCAAGATGGTGGGAGCTCTGGAAACACCATATATTTT.

V gene TRBV4-1 combines with J gene TRBJ1-2; D possibly corresponds to TRBD1 (5 bases). Per the germline V gene, CDR1 is MGHRA and CDR2 is YSYEKL. Between the trimmed V and J ends, which lost 1 base and 5 bases, there was a span of 8 bases. The CDR3 loop spans 13 amino acids. CDR3: CASSQAGGYGYTF. The CDR3 DNA is TGCGCCAGCAGCCAAGCGGGGGGATATGGCTACACCTTC.

The gene calls are TRBV5-1 and TRBJ2-3; TRBD2 agrees at 12 bases. CDR1 and CDR2 from the germline V gene are SGHRS and YFSETQ. The CDR3 loop spans 16 amino acids. The J segment lost 6 bases and the V segment lost 1 base, leaving 6 bases of the junction unmatched. The CDR3 reads CASSLPLAGGPDTQYF. Here the CDR3 DNA reads TGCGCCAGCAGCTTGCCTCTAGCGGGGGGGCCGGATACGCAGTATTTT.

The V call is TRBV6-5, the J call TRBJ2-7; 8 positions agree with TRBD1. The V segment lost 4 bases and the J segment 4 bases; nucleotides outside the gene matches: 9. Per the germline V gene, CDR1 is MNHEY and CDR2 is SVGAGI. The CDR3 has 15 residues. The DNA of the CDR3 is TGTGCCAGCAGTTTTAGGGCAGGGGGCGGGTACGAGCAGTACTTC. It specifies CASSFRAGGGYEQYF.

The CDR3 nucleotides are TGCGCCACCAAGGCGGAATACCTAGGTTCCTACGAGCAGTACTTC. Residues: CATKAEYLGSYEQYF. The genes are TRBV5-1 and TRBJ2-7; no clear D. Trimming removed 9 bases from V and 1 base from J, with 20 bases in between. The CDR3 covers 15 residues. CDR1 is SGHRS, CDR2 YFSETQ, per germline. The variable domain in full, completed from reference TRBV5-1 and TRBJ2-7, reads KAGVTQTPRYLIKTRGQQVTLSCSPISGHRSVSWYQQTPGQGLQFLFEYFSETQRNKGNFPGRFSGRQFSNSRSEMNVSTLELGDSALYLCATKAEYLGSYEQYFGPGTRLTVT.

CDR3 in DNA: TGTGCCAGCAGCCTGGGACAGTACAATGAGCAGTTCTTC. Its translation is CASSLGQYNEQFF. This chain joins TRBV27 and TRBJ2-1; 7 bases map to TRBD1. V lost 6 bases and J lost 4; bases outside the gene matches: 3. Germline CDR1 MNHEY, CDR2 SMNVEV (reference sequence). The CDR3 is 13 amino acids.

The rearrangement uses TRBV18 and TRBJ2-7, with 9 nucleotides matching TRBD1. V trimming: 2 bases; J trimming: 2 bases; junction bases outside the gene matches: 1. This CDR3 is 14 amino acids long. CDR1 KGHSH and CDR2 LQKENI come from the germline V gene. CDR3 region: CASSPGQGTYEQYF. The CDR3 DNA sequence: TGTGCCAGCTCACCAGGACAGGGGACCTACGAGCAGTACTTC.

The CDR3 protein is CASSPTGLGGYTF. The CDR3 bases are TGTGCCAGCAGTCCGACAGGACTCGGTGGCTACACCTTC. The chain recombines TRBV6-6 with TRBJ1-2, with D possibly TRBD1 on 6 matching bases. Germline-derived CDR1 and CDR2 are MNHNY and SVGAGI (reference sequence). This CDR3 is 13 amino acids long. V lost 5 bases to trimming and J lost 7 bases, with 14 bases between them.

The chain has TRBV6-2 or TRBV6-3 and TRBJ2-5; no definite D call. Germline V gene sequence: CDR1 MNHEY, CDR2 SVGEGT. Trimming cost V 6 bases and J 0 bases, with 11 bases left between them. CDR3 length: 14 amino acids. Here the CDR3 reads CASSRTHNQETQYF. The CDR3 DNA reads TGTGCCAGCAGCAGAACACATAACCAAGAGACCCAGTACTTC.

The chain has TRBV9 and TRBJ2-3; 7 nucleotides align to TRBD2. Germline values: CDR1 SGDLS, CDR2 YYNGEE. The CDR3 length is 16 residues. The J segment lost 3 bases and the V segment lost 0 bases, leaving 7 bases of the junction unmatched. This CDR3 is CASSVAPGGTTDTQYF. CDR3 sequence (DNA): TGTGCCAGCAGCGTAGCCCCGGGGGGTACTACAGATACGCAGTATTTT.

This chain joins TRBV5-1 and TRBJ1-1; 9 nucleotides align to TRBD1. The length of the CDR3 is 14 residues. Germline lookup yields CDR1 SGHRS and CDR2 YFSETQ. J gave up 3 bases and V 6 bases, and 6 bases lay outside the gene matches. This chain's CDR3 is CASKIQGADTEAFF. The DNA of the CDR3 is TGCGCCAGCAAGATACAGGGGGCGGACACTGAAGCTTTCTTT.

This chain uses TRBV9 with TRBJ1-4, with 9 bases matching TRBD1. V trimming: 4 bases; J trimming: 7 bases; junction bases outside the gene matches: 11. Germline V lookup: CDR1 SGDLS, CDR2 YYNGEE. CDR3 length: 16 residues. This CDR3 is CASSSRQGGGGEKLFF. CDR3 bases: TGTGCCAGCAGCTCCCGACAGGGGGGCGGAGGTGAAAAACTGTTTTTT.

The sample holds a few counts of this clone. V and J are TRBV29-1 and TRBJ1-1, with 8 bases matching TRBD1. V shed 4 bases, J shed 6 bases, and the junction held 13 bases outside the gene matches. From germline, CDR1 is SQVTM and CDR2 ANQGSEA. The CDR3 is made up of 15 amino acids. The CDR3 DNA sequence: TGCAGCGTTGTAGGGGTCAGGGGGCCTAGCTCTGAAGCTTTCTTT. Protein product: CSVVGVRGPSSEAFF.